This TCR beta chain was identified in a study of blood T cells in healthy people across ages. A J-beta primer mix and a sample-barcoded 5' primer were used in a second PCR of about 7 to 12 cycles. TCRdb ran MiXCR on the 5' RACE reads and lists one entry per CDR3 protein. Here the sample spans about 1.1 million distinct CDR3 sequences, around two fifths being singletons. Trimming cost V 5 bases and J 0 bases, with 15 bases left between them. CDR3 length: 16 residues. CDR1 SGHRS and CDR2 YFSETQ come from the germline V gene. The sequenced sample consisted of blood. This chain connects TRBV5-1 to TRBJ2-1; maybe TRBD2 (7 bases). The source is a man aged 18-30 years in good health. As DNA, the CDR3 is TGCGCCAGCAGACAACGCGGGGGCCCCTCCTACAATGAGCAGTTCTTC. Protein product: CASRQRGGPSYNEQFF.